A single sample is the source of the 13 T cell receptor beta chains below, sequenced in a study of blood T cell repertoires in COVID-19. Only in-frame clones appear in the TCRdb table, and some are missing; sequencing was by immunoSEQ multiplex PCR. The table shows fewer than 250,000 clones, with around four fifths occurring only once. Sequencing was done on a sample of peripheral blood. These receptors were taken from a man aged 55 to 70 with COVID-19, enrolled during active disease.

This chain joins TRBV10-2 and TRBJ2-7, with D possibly TRBD1 on 6 matching bases. Trimming pared 7 bases from V and 1 base from J, leaving 11 bases between. This CDR3 contains 13 residues. Germline V lookup: CDR1 WSHSY, CDR2 SAAADI. The CDR3 loop reads CASMGDTSYEQYF. CDR3 in DNA: TGCGCCAGCATGGGGGACACTTCCTACGAGCAGTACTTC.

The chain uses TRBV7-2 and TRBJ2-3; D gene unclear. Trimming stripped 0 bases from V and 6 bases from J, with 7 bases between. The CDR3 spans 13 residues. Germline V gene lookup returns CDR1 SGHTA and CDR2 FQGNSA. Here the CDR3 DNA reads TGTGCCAGCAGCTTAGCGTTAGCTGATACGCAGTATTTT. It yields the protein CASSLALADTQYF.

This chain uses TRBV19 with TRBJ2-5, with TRBD1 matching 10 bases. CDR1 LNHDA and CDR2 SQIVND come from the germline V gene (reference sequence). CDR3 length: 14 amino acids. The J segment lost 5 bases and the V segment lost 5 bases, leaving 5 bases of the junction unmatched. This CDR3 is CASSEDRGGETQYF. As DNA, the CDR3 is TGTGCCAGTAGTGAGGACAGGGGGGGTGAGACCCAGTACTTC.

The rearrangement uses TRBV5-1 and TRBJ2-3; 8 bases are a match to TRBD1. CDR3 length: 12 residues. V gave up 2 bases and J gave up 9 bases; unmatched junction bases: 2. The germline gives CDR1 SGHRS, CDR2 YFSETQ. CDR3 amino acids: CASSLQGETQYF. The CDR3 region has the DNA TGCGCCAGCAGCTTACAGGGGGAAACGCAGTATTTT.

The chain uses TRBV15 and TRBJ2-1, with 9 bases fitting TRBD1. After removal of 4 bases from V and 3 bases from J, the junction contained 4 bases not matched to a gene. The CDR3 length is 15 residues. CDR1 is LNHNV, CDR2 YYDKDF, per germline (reference sequence). CDR3 DNA: TGTGCCACCAGCAAGCCGGGACAGGGCTACAATGAGCAGTTCTTC. Translating gives CATSKPGQGYNEQFF. The full variable domain, its missing parts supplied by reference TRBV15 and TRBJ2-1, is DAMVIQNPRYQVTQFGKPVTLSCSQTLNHNVMYWYQQKSSQAPKLLFHYYDKDFNNEADTPDNFQSRRPNTSFCFLDIRSPGLGDTAMYLCATSKPGQGYNEQFFGPGTRLTVL.

The chain has TRBV6-1 and TRBJ1-1, with D possibly TRBD1 on 5 matching bases. The germline gives CDR1 MNHNS, CDR2 SASEGT. Between the trimmed V and J ends, which lost 1 base and 1 base, there was a span of 13 bases. The CDR3 consists of 16 residues. For the CDR3, the DNA is TGTGCCAGCAGTGAAGGGCAGGGAACGTGGAACACTGAAGCTTTCTTT. This sequence encodes CASSEGQGTWNTEAFF.

The CDR3 region is CARESRREWEGTGELFF. For the CDR3, the DNA is TGTGCCAGAGAATCGAGGCGGGAGTGGGAGGGCACCGGGGAGCTGTTTTTT. The V gene is TRBV19, the J gene TRBJ2-2; 7 bases are a match to TRBD2. Germline CDR1 reads LNHDA; CDR2 reads SQIVND (reference sequence). The V gene end was trimmed by 9 bases and the J gene end by 4 bases; junction bases not matched to a gene: 17. This CDR3 spans 17 amino acids.

V gene TRBV21-1 combines with J gene TRBJ2-1; TRBD1 is the table's D call, not checked against the DNA. TRBV21-1 is tagged as a pseudogene. CDR3 length: 14 residues. The CDR3 bases are TGTGCCAGCAGCAAAGTGGGCCCAATCAATGAGCAGTTCTTC. Protein sequence: CASSKVGPINEQFF.

This chain links TRBV30 with TRBJ1-5; no firm D call. V was trimmed by 1 base and J by 0 bases, leaving 13 bases between them. The length of the CDR3 is 16 residues. Germline V CDR1 and CDR2: GTSNPN, SVGIG (reference sequence). Written as DNA, the CDR3 is TGTGCCTGGAGTGGCCTAGAGACCAATAGCAATCAGCCCCAGCATTTT. This encodes CAWSGLETNSNQPQHF.

This clone occurred a few times. This chain uses TRBV11-2 with TRBJ1-3, with D hard to call. CDR1 is SGHAT and CDR2 is FQNNGV in the germline V gene. The V end was cut by 4 bases, the J end by 0 bases, with 10 bases between. This CDR3 has 15 residues. The CDR3 DNA reads as TGTGCCAGCAGCTCCCTCGTGAGCTCTGGAAACACCATATATTTT. Translated, it gives CASSSLVSSGNTIYF.

The CDR3 nucleotides are TGTGCCAGCAGCTTGGCCGGGGGGGGGAGAGATACGCAGTATTTT. This translates into CASSLAGGGRDTQYF. The chain is built from TRBV5-4 and TRBJ2-3; the match to TRBD2 covers 8 bases. The ends lost 0 bases at V and 5 bases at J; junction bases unmatched: 5. The CDR3 has 15 residues. Germline V CDR1 and CDR2: SGHNT, YYREEE (reference sequence).

The chain carries TRBV27 and TRBJ1-2, with D possibly matching TRBD1 (5 bases). Germline V gene lookup returns CDR1 MNHEY and CDR2 SMNVEV (reference sequence). This CDR3 has 17 residues. Trimming took off 2 bases at V and 11 bases at J, with 27 bases between the two ends. The CDR3 region is CASSLRAGGGLLYRYTF. CDR3 DNA: TGTGCCAGCAGTTTAAGGGCGGGCGGGGGACTCCTTTATAGGTACACCTTC.

This rearrangement joins TRBV4-1 to TRBJ1-2; TRBD1 agrees at 8 bases. This CDR3 is built from 17 residues. The trim removed 1 base at V and 5 bases at J, leaving 12 bases unmatched. The germline V gene has CDR1 MGHRA and CDR2 YSYEKL. DNA for the CDR3: TGCGCCAGCAGCCAAGCCCTAGGGACAGGAGTCGGGTATGGCTACACCTTC. Its translation: CASSQALGTGVGYGYTF.